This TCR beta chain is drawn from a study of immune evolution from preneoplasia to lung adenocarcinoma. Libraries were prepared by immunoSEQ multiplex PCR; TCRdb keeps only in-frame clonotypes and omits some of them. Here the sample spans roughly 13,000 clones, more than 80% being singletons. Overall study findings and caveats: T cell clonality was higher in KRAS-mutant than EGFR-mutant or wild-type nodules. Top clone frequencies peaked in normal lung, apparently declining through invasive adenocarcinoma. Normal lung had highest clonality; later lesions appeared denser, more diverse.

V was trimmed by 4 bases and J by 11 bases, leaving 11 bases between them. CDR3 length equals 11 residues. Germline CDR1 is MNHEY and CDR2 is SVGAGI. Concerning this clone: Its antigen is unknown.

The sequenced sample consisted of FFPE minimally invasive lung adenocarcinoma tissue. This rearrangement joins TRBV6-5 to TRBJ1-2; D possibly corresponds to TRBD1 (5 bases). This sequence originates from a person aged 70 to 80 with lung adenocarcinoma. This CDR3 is CASSSLTDYTF. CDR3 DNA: TGTGCCAGCAGTTCATTGACAGATTACACCTTC.